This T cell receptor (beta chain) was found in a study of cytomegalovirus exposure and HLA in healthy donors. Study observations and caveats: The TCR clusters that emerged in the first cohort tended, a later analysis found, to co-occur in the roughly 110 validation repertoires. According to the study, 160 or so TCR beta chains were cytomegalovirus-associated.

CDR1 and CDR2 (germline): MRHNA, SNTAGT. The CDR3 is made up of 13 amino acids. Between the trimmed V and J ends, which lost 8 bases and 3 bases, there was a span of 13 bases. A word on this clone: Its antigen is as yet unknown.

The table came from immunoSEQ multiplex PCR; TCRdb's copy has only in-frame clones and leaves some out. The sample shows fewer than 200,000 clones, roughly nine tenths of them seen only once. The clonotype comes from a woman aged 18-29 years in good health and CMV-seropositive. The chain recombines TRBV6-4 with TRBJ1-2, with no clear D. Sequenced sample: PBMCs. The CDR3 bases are TGTGCCAGCGAGACCGGGAGAGACTATGGCTACACCTTC. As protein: CASETGRDYGYTF.